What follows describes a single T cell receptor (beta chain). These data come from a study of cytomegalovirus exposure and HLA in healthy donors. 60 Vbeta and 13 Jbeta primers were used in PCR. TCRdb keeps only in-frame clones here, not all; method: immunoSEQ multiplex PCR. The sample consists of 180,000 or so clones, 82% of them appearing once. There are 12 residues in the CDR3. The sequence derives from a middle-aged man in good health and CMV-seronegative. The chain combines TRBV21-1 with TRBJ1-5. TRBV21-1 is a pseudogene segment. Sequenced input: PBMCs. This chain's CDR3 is CASSNGGQPQHF. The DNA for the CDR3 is TGTGCCAGCAGCAACGGGGGTCAGCCCCAGCATTTT.